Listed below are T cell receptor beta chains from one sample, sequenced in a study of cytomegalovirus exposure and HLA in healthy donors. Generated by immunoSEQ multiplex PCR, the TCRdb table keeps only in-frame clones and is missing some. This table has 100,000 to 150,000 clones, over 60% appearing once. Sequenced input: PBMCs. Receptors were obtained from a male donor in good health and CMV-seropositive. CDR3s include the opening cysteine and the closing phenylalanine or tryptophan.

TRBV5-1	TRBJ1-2	CASSAKGQGLGYTF
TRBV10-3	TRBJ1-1	CAISSGTGRMNTEAFF
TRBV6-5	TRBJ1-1	CASSTTGGTEAFF
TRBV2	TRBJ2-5	CASSKRTTQETQYF
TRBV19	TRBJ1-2	CASSRRAGVYGYTF
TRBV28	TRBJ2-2	CASTLPITGELFF
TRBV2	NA	CASSEESGLYEQYF
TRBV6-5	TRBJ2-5	CASSYAGRETQYF
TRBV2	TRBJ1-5	CATQPVTGENQPQHF
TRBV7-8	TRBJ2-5	CASSPRRAGDGETQYF
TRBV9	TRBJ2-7	CASSVAQGSWNEQYF
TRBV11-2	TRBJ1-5	CASSIGLSNQPQHF
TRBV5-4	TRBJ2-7	CASSLSGQDSYEQYF
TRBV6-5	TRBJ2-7	CASKGQEFSYEQYF
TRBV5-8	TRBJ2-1	CASSLLGERDYNEQFF
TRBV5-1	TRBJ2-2	CASSLAGNTGELFF
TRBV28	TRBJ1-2	CASSPPGGGAGYGYTF
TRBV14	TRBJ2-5	CASSLEETQYF
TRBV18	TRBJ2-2	CASSPTPDRKTGELFF
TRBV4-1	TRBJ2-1	CASSQERGGGAHNEQFF
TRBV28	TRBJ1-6	CASREDRGNSPLHF
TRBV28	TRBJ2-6	CASSLASASGANVLTF
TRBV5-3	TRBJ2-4	CALRAKNIQYF
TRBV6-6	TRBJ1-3	CASRIEGENTIYF
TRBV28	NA	CASSPSGQPHHEQYF
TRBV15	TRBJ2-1	CATSGQGLFGQIDEQFF
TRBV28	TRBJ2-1	CASSHLWGLAGGNEQFF
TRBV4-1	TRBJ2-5	CASSQVRGETQYF
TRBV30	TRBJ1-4	CAWSRGGASEKLFF
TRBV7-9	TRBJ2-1	CASSLGVRDRAPYNEQFF
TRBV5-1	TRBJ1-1	CASSLRTQETEAFF
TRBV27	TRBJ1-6	CASSLSAVSPLHF
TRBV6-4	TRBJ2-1	CASRLAGNSYNEQFF
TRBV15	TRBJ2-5	CATSRGSSSGGGTQYF
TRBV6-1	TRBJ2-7	CASSEPGGSPLEQYF
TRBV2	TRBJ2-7	CASSGLADEQYF
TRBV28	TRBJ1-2	CASSLPGGAYGYTF
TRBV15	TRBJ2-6	CATSRGTDPGANVLTF
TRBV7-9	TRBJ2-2	CASSTTTGLPGGELFF
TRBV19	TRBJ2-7	CASSTPGGRTYEQYF
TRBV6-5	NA	CASSRQGGSYEQYF
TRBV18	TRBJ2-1	CASSLTGGWQFF
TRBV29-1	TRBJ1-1	CSVTGTVKTEAFF
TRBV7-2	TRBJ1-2	CASSLALQGYGYTF
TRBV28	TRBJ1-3	CASDSTGAGNTIYF
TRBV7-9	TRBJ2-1	CASSSGSFDLTGYNEQFF
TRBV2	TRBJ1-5	CASRRDANQPQHF
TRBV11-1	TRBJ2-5	CASSFPSSASWETQYF
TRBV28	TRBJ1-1	CASSRQGGDTEAFF
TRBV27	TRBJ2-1	CASSPDRGAYNEQFF
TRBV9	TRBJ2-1	CASSSTSGIPSSEQFF
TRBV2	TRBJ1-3	CASIGRRGRGNTIYF
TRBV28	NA	CASSPPGHPSYEQYF
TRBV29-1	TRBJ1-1	CSVRTGYAFF
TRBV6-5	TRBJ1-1	CASSSIQGAAFF